Given below is one T cell receptor (beta chain) in context. The antigen is not known. The data were produced by immunoSEQ multiplex PCR, yet TCRdb's version contains in-frame clones alone and is incomplete. This sample carries 63,000 or so clones, around 70% of them seen once, and the ten largest clones take 5%. The data are from a study of vaccination effects on CD4 cells after COVID-19. Study overall: Samples from a couple of convalescent patients were given 16 days and one week before vaccination.

The length of the CDR3 is 14 residues. In germline, CDR1 is SQVTM, CDR2 ANQGSEA. The ends lost 5 bases at V and 5 bases at J; junction bases unmatched: 9. Viral peptide pools were used in the ViraFEST assay to expand antigen-specific CD4+ T cells, and sequencing came afterward. Culture proceeded for 9 to 11 days, and CD4+ T cells were then isolated. The person had a PCR-confirmed SARS-CoV-2 infection during March to December 2020. Wells of more than 1.5 million PBMC each were grown with 9.5 to 10 IU/ml IL-2 and approximately 9.5 ug/ml peptides. The J gene is TRBJ2-5, the V gene TRBV29-1; 9 nucleotides agree with TRBD1. The material was CD4+ T cells from PBMCs cultured with HIV peptides, obtained before COVID-19 vaccination. Subset meaning: HIV-1 Nef peptide pool negative control/reference culture. The receptor was derived from a human donor who had a prior SARS-CoV-2 infection. The chain's CDR3 is CSVLSTGGGETQYF. CDR3 in DNA: TGCAGCGTTCTCTCGACAGGGGGAGGCGAGACCCAGTACTTC.